This is a list of T cell receptor beta chains from one sample in a study of cytomegalovirus exposure and HLA in healthy donors. Using immunoSEQ multiplex PCR, the repertoire was profiled, and TCRdb retains in-frame clones only, with some absent. This sample has around 100,000 clones, with around 84% found just once. The sample consisted of PBMCs. The receptors derive from a man aged 25 to 40 in good health and CMV-seropositive. CDR3s leave out the opening cysteine and the closing phenylalanine or tryptophan.

v_gene	j_gene	len	CDR3aa
TRBV27	TRBJ2-3	11	ASSHSGPDTQY
TRBV11-2	TRBJ2-1	12	ASSLRTDHNEQF
TRBV4-2	TRBJ2-6	17	ASSKDGTSGNSGANVLT
TRBV5-1	TRBJ1-1	13	ASSLAWNRDTEAF
TRBV5-1	TRBJ1-6	12	ASSLDRGRAPLH
TRBV30	TRBJ2-5	12	AWSVLTGEETQY
TRBV7-9	TRBJ2-3	10	ASSRSTDTQY
TRBV6-1	TRBJ2-3	12	ASTYRGRTDTQY
TRBV13	TRBJ1-1	12	ASSRDRGITEAF
TRBV5-8	TRBJ2-1	13	ASRSGLAGYNEQF
TRBV18	TRBJ1-2	11	ASSRDTLYGYT
TRBV19	TRBJ1-1	14	ASSVQGVGPNTEAF
TRBV5-1	TRBJ2-3	14	ASSLAAAGSTDTQY
TRBV7-2	TRBJ1-2	13	ASSFDWTGAYGYT
TRBV11-2	TRBJ2-3	12	ASSRGGRGDTQY
TRBV11-3	TRBJ2-1	13	ASSLGQGTYNEQF
TRBV5-1	TRBJ2-3	13	ASSPGQVQSDTQY
TRBV19	TRBJ2-7	12	ASSRGQGPGEQY
TRBV7-8	TRBJ1-4	13	ASSFIGALDEKLF
TRBV7-2	TRBJ1-2	11	ASSSDRVIPLT
TRBV7-2	TRBJ1-3	12	ASSLVNSGNTIY
TRBV18	TRBJ2-1	12	ASSRLAGNNEQF
TRBV5-6	TRBJ1-4	13	ASSLVPGAQEKLF
TRBV5-1	TRBJ2-2	13	ASSLEGGETGELF
TRBV27	TRBJ2-1	11	AGSLNRGNEQF
TRBV29-1	TRBJ2-1	10	SVWDSRNEQF
TRBV5-8	TRBJ2-5	16	ASSPGLALGGYKETQY
TRBV19	TRBJ1-1	10	ASGTGGTEAF
TRBV5-1	TRBJ2-1	17	ASSLSSGGGRSSYNEQF
TRBV5-1	TRBJ2-6	14	ASSLQGSRGANVLT
TRBV2	TRBJ1-1	11	AITRETGILVF
TRBV15	TRBJ2-1	13	ATSRGQTLLGEQF
TRBV5-1	TRBJ2-3	11	ASSFQSTDTQY
TRBV16	TRBJ1-3	11	ASSPAVGNTIY
TRBV5-1	TRBJ2-1	12	ASSLGTAYNEQF
TRBV14	TRBJ2-1	13	ASSQVAYLFNEQF
TRBV28	TRBJ2-7	11	ASGVTGVYEQY
TRBV5-1	TRBJ2-5	10	ASSRQQETQY
TRBV15	TRBJ2-5	11	ATSRLGGETQY
TRBV18	TRBJ1-2	11	ASSPGQGYGYT
TRBV6-5	TRBJ2-1	12	ASGSSGLSDEQF
TRBV21-1	TRBJ2-6	10	ASSGGANVLT
TRBV7-9	TRBJ2-3	9	ASSSRETQY
TRBV9	TRBJ1-1	10	ASSAPGGAAF
TRBV15	TRBJ1-2	12	ATSPARVTYGYT
TRBV28	TRBJ2-5	11	ASSLGAFRTQY
TRBV5-6	TRBJ2-7	12	ASSSGLAVYEQY
TRBV7-8	TRBJ2-3	15	ASSLTGGATGTDTQY